This TCR beta chain was documented in a study of pediatric ulcerative colitis. On this clone: The antigen is undetermined.

Study observations and caveats: This repertoire reflects total lymphocytes rather than subpopulations like regulatory T cells.

Only in-frame clones appear in the TCRdb table, and some are missing; sequencing was by immunoSEQ multiplex PCR. The sample lists under 50,000 clones; around 79% were seen once. Per the germline V gene, CDR1 is GTSNPN and CDR2 is SVGIG (reference sequence). The CDR3 totals 12 residues. Trimming removed 5 bases at V and 5 bases at J, with 12 bases between. Rectal tissue came from one to two pinch biopsies taken at colonoscopy. No immunosuppressive drugs were given to ulcerative colitis patients before diagnostic colonoscopy. The rearrangement uses TRBV30 and TRBJ1-2; the D gene is possibly TRBD1 (5 bases). The source is a girl aged 5 to 17 with moderate ulcerative colitis. The sequencing sample was made of gut tissue. The CDR3 reads CAWGAGTYGYTF. The CDR3 bases are TGTGCCTGGGGGGCGGGAACTTATGGCTACACCTTC.